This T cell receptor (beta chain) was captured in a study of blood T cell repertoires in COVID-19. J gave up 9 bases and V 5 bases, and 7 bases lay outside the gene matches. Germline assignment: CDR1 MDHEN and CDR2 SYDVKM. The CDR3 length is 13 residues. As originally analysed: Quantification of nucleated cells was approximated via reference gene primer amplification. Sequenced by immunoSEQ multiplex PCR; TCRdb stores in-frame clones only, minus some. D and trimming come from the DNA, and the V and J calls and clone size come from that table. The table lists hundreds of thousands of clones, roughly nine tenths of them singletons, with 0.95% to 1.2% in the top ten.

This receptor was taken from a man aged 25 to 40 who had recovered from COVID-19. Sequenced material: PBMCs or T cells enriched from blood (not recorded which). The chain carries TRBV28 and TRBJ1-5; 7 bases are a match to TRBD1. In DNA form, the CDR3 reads TGTGCCAGCAGTACAGGGGCCAGGGGGCCCCAGCATTTT. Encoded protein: CASSTGARGPQHF.